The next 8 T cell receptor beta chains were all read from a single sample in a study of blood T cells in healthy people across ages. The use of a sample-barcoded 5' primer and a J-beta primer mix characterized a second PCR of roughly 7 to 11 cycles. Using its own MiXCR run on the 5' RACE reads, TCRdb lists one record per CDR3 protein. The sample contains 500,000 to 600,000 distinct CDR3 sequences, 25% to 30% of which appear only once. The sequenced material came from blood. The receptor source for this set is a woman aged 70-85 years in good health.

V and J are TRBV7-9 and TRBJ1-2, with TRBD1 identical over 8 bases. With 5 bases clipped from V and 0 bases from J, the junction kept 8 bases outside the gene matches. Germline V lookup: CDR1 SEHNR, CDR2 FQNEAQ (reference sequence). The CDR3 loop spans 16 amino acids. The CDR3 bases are TGTGCCAGCAGCCCATTCCGGACAGGGCCTAACTATGGCTACACCTTC. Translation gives CASSPFRTGPNYGYTF.

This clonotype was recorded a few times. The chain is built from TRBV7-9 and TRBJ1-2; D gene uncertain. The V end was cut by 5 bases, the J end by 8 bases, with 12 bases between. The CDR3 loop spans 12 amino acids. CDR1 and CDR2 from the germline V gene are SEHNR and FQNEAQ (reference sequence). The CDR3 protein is CASSREGGGYTF. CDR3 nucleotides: TGTGCCAGCAGCCGCGAGGGCGGCGGCTACACCTTC. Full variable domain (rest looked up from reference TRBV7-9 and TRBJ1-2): DTGVSQNPRHKITKRGQNVTFRCDPISEHNRLYWYRQTLGQGPEFLTYFQNEAQLEKSRLLSDRFSAERPKGSFSTLEIQRTEQGDSAMYLCASSREGGGYTFGSGTRLTVV.

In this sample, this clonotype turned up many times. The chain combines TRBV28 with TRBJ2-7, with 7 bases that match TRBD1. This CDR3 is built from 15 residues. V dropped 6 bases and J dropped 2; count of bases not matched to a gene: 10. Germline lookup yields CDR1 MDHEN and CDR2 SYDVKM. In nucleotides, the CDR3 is TGTGCCAGCAGACCCGACAGGGCCGCTACCTACGAGCAGTACTTC. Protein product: CASRPDRAATYEQYF.

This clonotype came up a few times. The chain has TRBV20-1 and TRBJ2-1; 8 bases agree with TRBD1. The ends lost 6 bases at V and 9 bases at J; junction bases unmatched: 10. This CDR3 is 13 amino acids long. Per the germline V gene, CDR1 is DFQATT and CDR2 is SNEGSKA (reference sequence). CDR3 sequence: CSAGRTGKSEQFF. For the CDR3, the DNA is TGCAGTGCCGGCCGGACAGGGAAGAGTGAGCAGTTCTTC.

CDR3 amino acids: CSLRELFTDTQYF. CDR3 in DNA: TGCAGTCTCAGGGAGCTTTTCACAGATACGCAGTATTTT. The chain uses TRBV20-1 and TRBJ2-3; D may be TRBD1 or TRBD2 (5 bases each). Trimming removed 8 bases at V and 2 bases at J, with 14 bases between. The germline V gene encodes CDR1 DFQATT and CDR2 SNEGSKA (reference sequence). This CDR3 region has 13 residues.

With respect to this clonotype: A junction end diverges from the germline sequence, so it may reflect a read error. CDR3 nucleotide sequence: TGCAGCGTTGACAGGGCAAATGAAGCTTCCTTT. Protein sequence: CSVDRANEASF. This sequence joins TRBV29-1 and TRBJ1-1, with a weak D call TRBD1 (5 bases). The germline V gene has CDR1 SQVTM and CDR2 ANQGSEA. The CDR3 has 11 residues.

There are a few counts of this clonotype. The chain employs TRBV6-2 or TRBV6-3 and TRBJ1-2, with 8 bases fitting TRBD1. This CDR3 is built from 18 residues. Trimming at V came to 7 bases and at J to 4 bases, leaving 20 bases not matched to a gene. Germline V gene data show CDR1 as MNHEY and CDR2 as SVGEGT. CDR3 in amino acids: CASTRGGLNRDRTYGYTF. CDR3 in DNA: TGTGCCAGCACTCGGGGGGGGCTAAACCGGGACAGGACCTATGGCTACACCTTC.

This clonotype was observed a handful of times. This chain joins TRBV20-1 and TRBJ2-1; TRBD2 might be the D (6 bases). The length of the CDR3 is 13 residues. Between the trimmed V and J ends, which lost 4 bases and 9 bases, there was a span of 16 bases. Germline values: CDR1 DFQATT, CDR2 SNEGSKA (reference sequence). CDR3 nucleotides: TGCAGTGCTATACTAACATTCGGGGGTGAGCAGTTCTTC. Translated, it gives CSAILTFGGEQFF.